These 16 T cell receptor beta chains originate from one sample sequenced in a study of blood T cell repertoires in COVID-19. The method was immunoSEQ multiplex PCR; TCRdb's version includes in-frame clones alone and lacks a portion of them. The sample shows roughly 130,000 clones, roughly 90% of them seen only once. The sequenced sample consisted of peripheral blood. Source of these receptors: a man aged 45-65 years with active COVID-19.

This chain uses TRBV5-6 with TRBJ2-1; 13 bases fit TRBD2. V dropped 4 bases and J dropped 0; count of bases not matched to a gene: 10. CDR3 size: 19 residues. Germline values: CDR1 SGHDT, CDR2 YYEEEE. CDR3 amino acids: CASSAQTSGGLSSYNEQFF. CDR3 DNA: TGTGCCAGCAGCGCCCAGACTAGCGGGGGGCTAAGCTCCTACAATGAGCAGTTCTTC.

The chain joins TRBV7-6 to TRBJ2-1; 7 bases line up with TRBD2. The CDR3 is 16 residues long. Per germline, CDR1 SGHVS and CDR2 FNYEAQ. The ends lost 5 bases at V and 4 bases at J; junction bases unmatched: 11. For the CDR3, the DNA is TGTGCCAGCAGCCCTAGGGGTGCGGGAGAATACAATGAGCAGTTCTTC. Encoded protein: CASSPRGAGEYNEQFF. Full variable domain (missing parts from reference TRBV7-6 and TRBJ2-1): GAGVSQSPRYKVTKRGQDVALRCDPISGHVSLYWYRQALGQGPEFLTYFNYEAQQDKSGLPNDRFSAERPEGSISTLTIQRTEQRDSAMYRCASSPRGAGEYNEQFFGPGTRLTVL.

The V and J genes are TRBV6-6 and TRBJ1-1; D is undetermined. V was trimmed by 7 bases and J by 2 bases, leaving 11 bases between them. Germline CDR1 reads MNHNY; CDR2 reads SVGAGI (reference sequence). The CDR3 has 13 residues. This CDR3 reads CASIKTPNTEAFF. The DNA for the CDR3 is TGTGCCAGCATCAAGACACCAAACACTGAAGCTTTCTTT.

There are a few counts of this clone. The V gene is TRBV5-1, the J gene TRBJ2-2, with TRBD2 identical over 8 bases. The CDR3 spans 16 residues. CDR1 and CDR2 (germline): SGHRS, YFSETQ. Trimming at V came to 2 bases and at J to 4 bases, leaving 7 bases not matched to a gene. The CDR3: CASSLRGGSGTGELFF. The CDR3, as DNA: TGCGCCAGCAGCTTACGGGGGGGCTCGGGCACCGGGGAGCTGTTTTTT. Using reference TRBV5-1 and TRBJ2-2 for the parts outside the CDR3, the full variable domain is KAGVTQTPRYLIKTRGQQVTLSCSPISGHRSVSWYQQTPGQGLQFLFEYFSETQRNKGNFPGRFSGRQFSNSRSEMNVSTLELGDSALYLCASSLRGGSGTGELFFGEGSRLTVL.

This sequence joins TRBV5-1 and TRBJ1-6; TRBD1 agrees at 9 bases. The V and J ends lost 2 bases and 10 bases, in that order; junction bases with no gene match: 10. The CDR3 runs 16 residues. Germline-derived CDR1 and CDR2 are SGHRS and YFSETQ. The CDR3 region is CASSLSDRGRGSPLHF. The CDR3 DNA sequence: TGCGCCAGCAGCTTATCGGACAGGGGACGAGGATCACCCCTCCACTTT.

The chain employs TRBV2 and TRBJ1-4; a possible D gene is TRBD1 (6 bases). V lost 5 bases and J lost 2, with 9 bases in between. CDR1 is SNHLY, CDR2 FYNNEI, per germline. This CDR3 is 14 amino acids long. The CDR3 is CASSRRGTNEKLFF. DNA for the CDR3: TGTGCCAGCAGTCGCAGGGGCACTAATGAAAAACTGTTTTTT.

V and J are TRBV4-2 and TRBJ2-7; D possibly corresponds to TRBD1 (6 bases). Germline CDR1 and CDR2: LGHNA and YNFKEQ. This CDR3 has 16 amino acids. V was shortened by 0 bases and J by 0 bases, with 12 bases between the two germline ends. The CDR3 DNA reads TGTGCCAGCAGCCAAGATCCAACAGGGATCTCCTACGAGCAGTACTTC. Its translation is CASSQDPTGISYEQYF.

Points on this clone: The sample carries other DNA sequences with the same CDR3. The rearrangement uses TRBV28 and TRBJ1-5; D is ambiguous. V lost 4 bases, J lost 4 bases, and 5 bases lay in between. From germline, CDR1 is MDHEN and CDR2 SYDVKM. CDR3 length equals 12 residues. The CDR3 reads CASSSRNQPQHF. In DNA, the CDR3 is TGTGCCAGCAGTTCGCGAAATCAGCCCCAGCATTTT.

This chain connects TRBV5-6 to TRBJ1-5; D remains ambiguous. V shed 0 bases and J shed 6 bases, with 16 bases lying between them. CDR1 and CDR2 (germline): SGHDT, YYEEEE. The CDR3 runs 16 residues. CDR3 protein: CASSLGGSPTSQPQHF. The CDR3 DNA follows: TGTGCCAGCAGCTTGGGTGGCAGCCCAACTAGTCAGCCCCAGCATTTT.

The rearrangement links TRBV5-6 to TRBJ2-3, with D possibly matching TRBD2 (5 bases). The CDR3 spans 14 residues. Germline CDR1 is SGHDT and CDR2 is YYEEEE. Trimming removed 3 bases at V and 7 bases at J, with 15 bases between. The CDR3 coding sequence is TGTGCCAGCAGCTCCACCGCGGGTAGTTATACGCAGTATTTT. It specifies CASSSTAGSYTQYF.

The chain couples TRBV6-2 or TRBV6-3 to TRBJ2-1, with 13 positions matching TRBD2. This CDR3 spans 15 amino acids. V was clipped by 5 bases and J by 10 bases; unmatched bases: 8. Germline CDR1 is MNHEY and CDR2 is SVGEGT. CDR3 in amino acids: CASSRTSGGPGEQFF. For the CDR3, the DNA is TGTGCCAGCAGTCGGACTAGCGGGGGCCCAGGGGAGCAGTTCTTC.

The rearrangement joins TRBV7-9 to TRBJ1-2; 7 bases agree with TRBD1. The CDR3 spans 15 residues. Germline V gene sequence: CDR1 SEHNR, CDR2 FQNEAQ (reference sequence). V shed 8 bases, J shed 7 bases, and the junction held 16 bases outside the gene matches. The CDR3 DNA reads TGTGCCAGCGACCCCTCTAGGGGGCGAGTCGGTGGCTACACCTTC. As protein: CASDPSRGRVGGYTF.

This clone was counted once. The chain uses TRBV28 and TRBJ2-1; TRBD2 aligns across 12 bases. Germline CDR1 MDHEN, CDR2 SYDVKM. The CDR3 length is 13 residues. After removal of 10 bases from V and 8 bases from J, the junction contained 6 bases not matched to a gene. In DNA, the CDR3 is TGTGCCACCGGACTAGCGGGAACTTATGAGCAGTTCTTC. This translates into CATGLAGTYEQFF.

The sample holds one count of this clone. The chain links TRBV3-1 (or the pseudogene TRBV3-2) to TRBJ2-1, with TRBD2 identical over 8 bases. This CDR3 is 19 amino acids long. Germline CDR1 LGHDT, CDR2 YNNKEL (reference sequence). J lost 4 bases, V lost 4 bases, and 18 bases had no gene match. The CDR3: CASSRSTSAREVYYNEQFF. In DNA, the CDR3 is TGTGCCAGCAGCCGTTCAACTTCGGCGCGGGAGGTCTATTACAATGAGCAGTTCTTC.

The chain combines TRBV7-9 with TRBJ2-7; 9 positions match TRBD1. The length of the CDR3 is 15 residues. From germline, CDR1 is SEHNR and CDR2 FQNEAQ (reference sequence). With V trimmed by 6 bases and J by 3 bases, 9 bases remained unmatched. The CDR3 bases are TGTGCCAGCAGTCCCACAGGGGGCGTCGTCTACGAGCAGTACTTC. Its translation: CASSPTGGVVYEQYF.

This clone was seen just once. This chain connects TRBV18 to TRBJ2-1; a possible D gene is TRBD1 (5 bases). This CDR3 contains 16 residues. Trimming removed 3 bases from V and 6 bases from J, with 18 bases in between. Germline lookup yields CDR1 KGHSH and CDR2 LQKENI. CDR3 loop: CASSPPVGRAANEQFF. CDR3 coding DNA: TGTGCCAGCTCACCCCCAGTGGGCAGGGCGGCCAATGAGCAGTTCTTC.